The next 29 T cell receptor beta chains were all read from a single sample in a study of blood T cell repertoires in COVID-19. Measured with immunoSEQ multiplex PCR; TCRdb has only the in-frame clones, and not every one. The sample carries some 58,000 clones, 85% to 90% recorded once. Sequencing input: peripheral blood. The receptors originated from a man aged 50 to 59 with acute or convalescent COVID-19.

V usage is TRBV14 and J usage is TRBJ2-7; 8 nucleotides align to TRBD1. The CDR3 runs to 15 residues. Germline loops: CDR1 SGHDN, CDR2 FVKESK. Trimming cost V 4 bases and J 3 bases; bases outside gene matches: 8. The CDR3 nucleotides read TGTGCCAGCAGCCGTTACGGGGGACAGGACTACGAGCAGTACTTC. It yields the protein CASSRYGGQDYEQYF.

This chain uses TRBV20-1 with TRBJ2-1, with 8 bases identical to TRBD1. Per the germline V gene, CDR1 is DFQATT and CDR2 is SNEGSKA (reference sequence). CDR3 length equals 14 residues. V lost 3 bases to trimming and J lost 3 bases; unmatched junction nucleotides: 4. DNA of the CDR3: TGCAGTGCTAGTACCGGGACAGGCTACAATGAGCAGTTCTTC. This codes for CSASTGTGYNEQFF.

The J gene is TRBJ2-5, the V gene TRBV11-2; D may be TRBD2 (7 bases). V lost 8 bases to trimming and J lost 5 bases, with 15 bases between them. This CDR3 is 13 amino acids long. Germline V gives CDR1 SGHAT, CDR2 FQNNGV. CDR3 in DNA: TGTGCCAGCCGAGGGGGGGCGCGGGAGACCCAGTACTTC. Encoded protein: CASRGGARETQYF.

The chain combines TRBV7-9 with TRBJ2-7, with 7 bases that match TRBD1. The CDR3 has 15 residues. Germline CDR1 and CDR2: SEHNR and FQNEAQ (reference sequence). Trimming took 4 bases from V and 2 from J; bases not matched to a gene: 8. The CDR3: CASSSYRDSTYEQYF. For the CDR3, the DNA is TGTGCCAGCAGCTCGTACCGGGACAGCACCTACGAGCAGTACTTC. Combining the CDR3 with reference TRBV7-9 and TRBJ2-7 gives the whole variable domain DTGVSQNPRHKITKRGQNVTFRCDPISEHNRLYWYRQTLGQGPEFLTYFQNEAQLEKSRLLSDRFSAERPKGSFSTLEIQRTEQGDSAMYLCASSSYRDSTYEQYFGPGTRLTVT.

This chain connects TRBV6-1 to TRBJ2-7; 8 bases are shared with TRBD1. V lost 4 bases, J lost 4 bases, and 15 bases stayed unmatched. The germline gives CDR1 MNHNS, CDR2 SASEGT. The CDR3 totals 17 residues. CDR3 residues: CASSVGQGAGWVYEQYF. CDR3 in DNA: TGTGCCAGCAGTGTTGGGCAGGGGGCAGGTTGGGTGTACGAGCAGTACTTC.

This chain links TRBV28 with TRBJ1-6, with unresolved D. Trimming pared 5 bases from V and 8 bases from J, leaving 10 bases between. Germline V gene data show CDR1 as MDHEN and CDR2 as SYDVKM. This CDR3 contains 13 residues. CDR3 nucleotides: TGTGCCAGCAGTCCGGTAACTCATTCACCCCTCCACTTT. Its protein is CASSPVTHSPLHF.

The chain carries TRBV30 and TRBJ1-4; TRBD1 agrees at 9 bases. The V gene end was trimmed by 3 bases and the J gene end by 7 bases; junction bases not matched to a gene: 6. Germline CDR1 GTSNPN, CDR2 SVGIG (reference sequence). The CDR3 has 14 residues. CDR3 bases: TGTGCCTGGAGCCCCAACAGGGGGCGTGAAAAACTGTTTTTT. Translated, it gives CAWSPNRGREKLFF.

The chain couples TRBV2 to TRBJ2-5; possibly TRBD2 for D (6 bases). The germline V gene has CDR1 SNHLY and CDR2 FYNNEI. Trimming removed 5 bases at V and 2 bases at J, with 15 bases between. This CDR3 has 15 residues. Written as DNA, the CDR3 is TGTGCCAGCAGTACATTTTCGGGGGATCAAGAGACCCAGTACTTC. This sequence encodes CASSTFSGDQETQYF. Combining the CDR3 with reference TRBV2 and TRBJ2-5 gives the whole variable domain EPEVTQTPSHQVTQMGQEVILRCVPISNHLYFYWYRQILGQKVEFLVSFYNNEISEKSEIFDDQFSVERPDGSNFTLKIRSTKLEDSAMYFCASSTFSGDQETQYFGPGTRLLVL.

CDR3 sequence: CAWSVGTETYGYTF. Here the CDR3 DNA reads TGTGCCTGGAGTGTGGGGACAGAGACATATGGCTACACCTTC. This sequence joins TRBV30 and TRBJ1-2; TRBD1 matches 7 bases. This CDR3 contains 14 residues. Germline values: CDR1 GTSNPN, CDR2 SVGIG (reference sequence). Unmatched junction bases numbered 6, after V lost 0 bases and J lost 5 bases.

V gene TRBV12-3 or TRBV12-4 combines with J gene TRBJ1-6, with TRBD1 matching over 7 bases. The CDR3 has 13 residues. J gave up 11 bases and V 7 bases, and 8 bases lay outside the gene matches. The CDR3 DNA reads TGTGCCAGCACGGGAAGGGGGCTAACACCCCTCCACTTT. This gives the protein CASTGRGLTPLHF.

The V gene is TRBV29-1, the J gene TRBJ2-3, with 7 bases matching TRBD2. Germline-derived CDR1 and CDR2 are SQVTM and ANQGSEA. Trimming removed 3 bases from V and 2 bases from J; junction bases left unmatched: 14. The CDR3 consists of 17 residues. Here the CDR3 DNA reads TGCAGCGTTGATGCCACGGGGAGGGGAGGCCACACAGATACGCAGTATTTT. Amino acids: CSVDATGRGGHTDTQYF.

The chain carries TRBV27 and TRBJ2-1; 11 nucleotides agree with TRBD2. Germline V gives CDR1 MNHEY, CDR2 SMNVEV (reference sequence). The CDR3 runs to 16 residues. The V gene end was trimmed by 2 bases and the J gene end by 6 bases; junction bases not matched to a gene: 6. CDR3 in DNA: TGTGCCAGCAGTTTAATCTTCCTAGCGGGGGGCAATGAGCAGTTCTTC. Translation gives CASSLIFLAGGNEQFF.

J is TRBJ2-2 and V is TRBV19; D possibly corresponds to TRBD2 (7 bases). The germline V and J ends were trimmed by 3 bases and 6 bases, with 17 bases remaining between them. Germline V CDR1 and CDR2: LNHDA, SQIVND (reference sequence). The CDR3 runs 16 residues. The CDR3 sequence: CASSIGGGRGSGELFF. CDR3 coding DNA: TGTGCCAGTAGTATCGGGGGCGGGAGAGGGTCCGGGGAGCTGTTTTTT.

This chain connects TRBV9 to TRBJ2-1, with 8 bases fitting TRBD2. Per germline, CDR1 SGDLS and CDR2 YYNGEE. Trimming at V came to 2 bases and at J to 3 bases, leaving 4 bases not matched to a gene. CDR3 size: 15 residues. The CDR3 loop reads CASSVGLAFYNEQFF. CDR3 coding DNA: TGTGCCAGCAGCGTCGGACTAGCCTTCTACAATGAGCAGTTCTTC.

The chain employs TRBV4-2 and TRBJ2-7; D is uncertain. Germline V gene data show CDR1 as LGHNA and CDR2 as YNFKEQ. CDR3 length equals 14 residues. Trimming left V 1 base short and J 2 bases short, with 9 bases between. The CDR3 sequence is CASSQGLGAYEQYF. The CDR3, as DNA: TGTGCCAGCAGCCAAGGTCTAGGAGCCTACGAGCAGTACTTC.

The chain has TRBV27 and TRBJ1-5; 7 bases map to TRBD1. The CDR3 spans 14 residues. Trimming took 8 bases from V and 3 from J; bases not matched to a gene: 7. Looked up from germline, CDR1 is MNHEY and CDR2 is SMNVEV (reference sequence). In DNA, the CDR3 is TGTGCCAGCTCCTACAGGGGAACCAATCAGCCCCAGCATTTT. This encodes CASSYRGTNQPQHF.

The chain links TRBV2 to TRBJ2-1; maybe TRBD2 (6 bases). Germline values: CDR1 SNHLY, CDR2 FYNNEI. This CDR3 is built from 15 residues. V dropped 3 bases and J dropped 0 bases, with 9 bases sitting between them. CDR3 DNA sequence: TGTGCCAGCAGTGAGGGACTCAGCTCCTACAATGAGCAGTTCTTC. Translating it yields CASSEGLSSYNEQFF.

V and J are TRBV6-4 and TRBJ1-2; 7 nucleotides line up with TRBD1. The CDR3 runs to 15 residues. V shed 3 bases and J 4 bases; nucleotides not matched to a gene: 8. CDR1 and CDR2 from the germline V gene are MRHNA and SNTAGT. The CDR3 region has the DNA TGTGCCAGCAGTGAGGGGGCAGGGGGTTCCTATGGCTACACCTTC. Protein product: CASSEGAGGSYGYTF.

This chain links TRBV5-1 with TRBJ2-3; 7 positions match TRBD2. CDR3 length: 16 residues. Germline loops: CDR1 SGHRS, CDR2 YFSETQ. V trimming: 2 bases; J trimming: 4 bases; junction bases outside the gene matches: 10. CDR3 amino acids: CASSFGLDLFADTQYF. DNA of the CDR3: TGCGCCAGCAGCTTCGGACTAGACCTTTTTGCAGATACGCAGTATTTT.

In this sample, this clone turned up once. The chain couples TRBV10-1 to TRBJ2-5; 10 bases fit TRBD1. The V and J ends lost 0 bases and 5 bases, in that order; junction bases with no gene match: 6. From germline, CDR1 is WNHNN and CDR2 SYGVQD (reference sequence). The CDR3 covers 16 residues. CDR3 in amino acids: CASSESPTGGWETQYF. The CDR3 region has the DNA TGCGCCAGCAGTGAGTCGCCGACAGGGGGCTGGGAGACCCAGTACTTC.

This rearrangement joins TRBV10-2 to TRBJ2-2; the match to TRBD2 covers 8 bases. Germline CDR1 reads WSHSY; CDR2 reads SAAADI. With 8 bases clipped from V and 6 bases from J, the junction kept 11 bases outside the gene matches. The CDR3 contains 15 residues. CDR3 region: CASSLSGNGAGELFF. The DNA of the CDR3 is TGCGCCAGCTCCCTTAGCGGGAATGGAGCCGGGGAGCTGTTTTTT.

The V call is TRBV3-1 (or the pseudogene TRBV3-2), the J call TRBJ1-1, with D maybe TRBD1 (5 bases). The CDR3 runs 15 residues. Germline V lookup: CDR1 LGHDT, CDR2 YNNKEL (reference sequence). The V gene lost 3 bases and the J gene lost 4 bases, with 15 bases spanning the gap. The CDR3: CASSQGHPGVTEAFF. CDR3 sequence (DNA): TGTGCCAGCAGCCAGGGGCACCCGGGCGTCACTGAAGCTTTCTTT.

The V and J genes are TRBV7-8 and TRBJ1-6, with 9 nucleotides matching TRBD1. This CDR3 region has 16 residues. Germline CDR1 reads SGHVS; CDR2 reads FQNEAQ. Trimming removed 4 bases from V and 7 bases from J; junction bases left unmatched: 8. The CDR3: CASSWGQGMWNSPLHF. The CDR3 DNA reads TGTGCCAGCAGCTGGGGACAGGGAATGTGGAATTCACCCCTCCACTTT.

The chain has TRBV7-9 and TRBJ2-7; tentative D call: TRBD2 (6 bases). Germline assignment: CDR1 SEHNR and CDR2 FQNEAQ (reference sequence). The CDR3 is 11 residues long. V lost 7 bases and J 6 bases, leaving 10 bases between the germline ends. In DNA, the CDR3 is TGTGCCAGCACCATGGGGGGCGAGCAGTACTTC. Its protein is CASTMGGEQYF.

The chain employs TRBV27 and TRBJ2-7; no firm D call. Germline loops: CDR1 MNHEY, CDR2 SMNVEV (reference sequence). V lost 2 bases and J 1 base, leaving 9 bases between the germline ends. The CDR3 totals 14 residues. The CDR3 nucleotides read TGTGCCAGCAGTTTACGGGTAGGTTCCTACGAGCAGTACTTC. As protein: CASSLRVGSYEQYF.

V usage is TRBV10-3 and J usage is TRBJ1-6, with D perhaps matching TRBD1 (6 bases). Between the trimmed V and J ends, which lost 5 bases and 10 bases, there was a span of 12 bases. Germline loops: CDR1 ENHRY, CDR2 SYGVKD. The CDR3 runs to 13 residues. The chain's CDR3 is CAISSGTNSPLHF. CDR3 in DNA: TGTGCCATCAGTTCCGGGACAAACTCACCCCTCCACTTT.

The J gene is TRBJ2-7, the V gene TRBV27; 11 positions agree with TRBD1. Germline V gives CDR1 MNHEY, CDR2 SMNVEV (reference sequence). Trimming removed 2 bases from V and 6 bases from J; junction bases left unmatched: 3. The CDR3 is 14 residues long. The CDR3 DNA reads TGTGCCAGCAGTTTAGGACAGGGGGCTCCCGAGCAGTACTTC. This sequence encodes CASSLGQGAPEQYF.

This clone was counted a few times. V is TRBV9 and J is TRBJ2-7, with TRBD1 matching 8 bases. The germline gives CDR1 SGDLS, CDR2 YYNGEE. Unmatched junction bases numbered 6, after V lost 4 bases and J lost 3 bases. This CDR3 spans 14 amino acids. The CDR3 spells CASSTRGQGYEQYF. For the CDR3, the DNA is TGTGCCAGCAGCACACGAGGACAGGGCTACGAGCAGTACTTC.

This chain uses TRBV5-1 with TRBJ1-5; D is unresolved. The CDR3 has 15 residues. Trimming left V 4 bases short and J 0 bases short, with 11 bases between. Germline V lookup: CDR1 SGHRS, CDR2 YFSETQ. The CDR3 loop reads CASSQRGDSNQPQHF. In DNA form, the CDR3 reads TGCGCCAGCAGCCAGAGAGGTGATAGCAATCAGCCCCAGCATTTT.